This T cell receptor (beta chain) stems from a study of blood T cells in healthy people across ages. Together with a sample-barcoded 5' primer, a J-beta primer mix was included in a second PCR lasting roughly 6 to 12 cycles. TCRdb re-derived calls from the 5' RACE reads in MiXCR, one entry per CDR3 protein. Of 1.5 million to 2 million distinct CDR3 sequences in the sample, about 39% were seen once. This clonotype was picked up many times. CDR3 length: 12 amino acids. Germline V gene data show CDR1 as MDHEN and CDR2 as SYDVKM. V lost 8 bases and J lost 0, with 7 bases in between. The chain carries TRBV28 and TRBJ1-2, with unresolved D. This receptor was obtained from a human donor in good health. Sequences were obtained from blood. In DNA form, the CDR3 reads TGTGCCAGCTCTAGTCCTAACTATGGCTACACCTTC. Protein sequence: CASSSPNYGYTF.